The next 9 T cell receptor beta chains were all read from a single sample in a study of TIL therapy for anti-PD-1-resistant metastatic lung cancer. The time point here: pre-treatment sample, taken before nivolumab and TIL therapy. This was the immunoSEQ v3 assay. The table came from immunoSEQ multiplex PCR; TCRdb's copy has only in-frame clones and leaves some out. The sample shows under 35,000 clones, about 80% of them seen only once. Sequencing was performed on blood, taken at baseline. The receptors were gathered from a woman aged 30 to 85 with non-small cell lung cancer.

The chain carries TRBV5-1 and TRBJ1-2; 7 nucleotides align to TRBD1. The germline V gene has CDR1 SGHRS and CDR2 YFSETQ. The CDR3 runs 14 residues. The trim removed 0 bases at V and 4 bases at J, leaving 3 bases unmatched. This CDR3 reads CASSLAGTAYGYTF. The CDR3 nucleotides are TGCGCCAGCAGCTTGGCCGGGACAGCCTATGGCTACACCTTC.

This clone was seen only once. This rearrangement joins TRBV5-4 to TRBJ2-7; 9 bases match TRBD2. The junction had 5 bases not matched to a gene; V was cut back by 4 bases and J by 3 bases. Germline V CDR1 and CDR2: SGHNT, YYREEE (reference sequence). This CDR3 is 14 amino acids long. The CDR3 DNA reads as TGTGCCAGCAGCCTTAGCGGGAGAGGCTACGAGCAGTACTTC. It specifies CASSLSGRGYEQYF.

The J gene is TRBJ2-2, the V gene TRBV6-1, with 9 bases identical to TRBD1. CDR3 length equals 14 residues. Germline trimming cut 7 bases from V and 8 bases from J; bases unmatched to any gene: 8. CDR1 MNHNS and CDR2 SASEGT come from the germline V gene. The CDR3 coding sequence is TGTGCCAGCAATACAGGGGGCGTAAAGGGGGAGCTGTTTTTT. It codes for CASNTGGVKGELFF.

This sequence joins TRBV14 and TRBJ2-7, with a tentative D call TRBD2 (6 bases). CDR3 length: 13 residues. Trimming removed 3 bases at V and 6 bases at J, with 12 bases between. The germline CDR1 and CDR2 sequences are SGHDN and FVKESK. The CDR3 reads CASSQTRLGEQYF. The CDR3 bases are TGTGCCAGCAGCCAGACAAGACTAGGCGAGCAGTACTTC.

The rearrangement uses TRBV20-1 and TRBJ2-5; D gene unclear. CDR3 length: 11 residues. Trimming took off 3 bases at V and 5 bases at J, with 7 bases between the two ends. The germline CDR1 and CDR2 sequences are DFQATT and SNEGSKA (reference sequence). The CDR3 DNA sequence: TGCAGTGCTAGCAGCCCGGAGACCCAGTACTTC. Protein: CSASSPETQYF.

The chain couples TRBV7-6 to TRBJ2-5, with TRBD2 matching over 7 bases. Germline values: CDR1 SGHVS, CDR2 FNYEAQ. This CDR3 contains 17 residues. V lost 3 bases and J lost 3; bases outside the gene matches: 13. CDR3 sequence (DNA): TGTGCCAGCAGCTTTTCGAGGGAGGGAGTATATAAAGAGACCCAGTACTTC. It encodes CASSFSREGVYKETQYF.

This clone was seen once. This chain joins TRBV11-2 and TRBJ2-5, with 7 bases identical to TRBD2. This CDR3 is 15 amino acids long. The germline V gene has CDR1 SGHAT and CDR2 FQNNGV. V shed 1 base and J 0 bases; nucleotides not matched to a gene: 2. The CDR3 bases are TGTGCCAGCAGCTTAGCACTAGCGAACCAAGAGACCCAGTACTTC. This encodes CASSLALANQETQYF.

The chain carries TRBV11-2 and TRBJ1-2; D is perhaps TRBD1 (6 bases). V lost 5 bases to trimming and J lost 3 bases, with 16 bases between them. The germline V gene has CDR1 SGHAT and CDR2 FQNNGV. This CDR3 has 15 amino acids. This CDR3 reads CASSGIQGVYYGYTF. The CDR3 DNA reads TGTGCCAGCAGCGGAATACAGGGAGTGTACTATGGCTACACCTTC. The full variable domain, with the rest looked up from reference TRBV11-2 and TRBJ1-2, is EAGVAQSPRYKIIEKRQSVAFWCNPISGHATLYWYQQILGQGPKLLIQFQNNGVVDDSQLPKDRFSAERLKGVDSTLKIQPAKLEDSAVYLCASSGIQGVYYGYTFGSGTRLTVV.

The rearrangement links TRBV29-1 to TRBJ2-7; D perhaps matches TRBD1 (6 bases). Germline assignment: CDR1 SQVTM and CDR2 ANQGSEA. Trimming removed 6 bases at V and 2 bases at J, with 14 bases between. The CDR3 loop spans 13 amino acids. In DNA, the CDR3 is TGCAGCGTCATAAACAGGGAAACCTACGAGCAGTACTTC. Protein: CSVINRETYEQYF.